This is a list of T cell receptor beta chains from one sample in a study of control samples from healthy donors and cancer patients. Assay: immunoSEQ multiplex PCR; the TCRdb copy retains only in-frame clones and omits some. The sample carries some 140,000 clones, approximately 89% recorded once. Sequenced: PBMCs. The receptors shown here come from a man aged 45 to 65 with head and neck cancer. The CDR3 runs from the conserved cysteine through the conserved F or W.

>TRBV19|TRBJ2-7|15
CASSIVPSGTYEQYF
>TRBV2|TRBJ2-2|15
CASSARGRGTGELFF
>TRBV5-4|TRBJ1-1|14
CASSLAWGDTEAFF
>TRBV7-2|TRBJ2-1|13
CASSFRTYNEQFF
>TRBV7-2|TRBJ2-1|16
CASSLAGSGGNNEQFF
>TRBV28|TRBJ1-1|15
CASSSYGPDSPSGHF
>TRBV15|TRBJ1-4|15
CATSKGRQGDEKLFF
>TRBV9|TRBJ1-2|14
CASSSTTGYNGYTF
>TRBV6-6|TRBJ2-7|14
CAIADSFSSYEQYF
>TRBV6-5|TRBJ2-3|16
CASSYYGSGSKDTQYF
>TRBV28|TRBJ1-2|14
CASRGWDFPDGYTF
>TRBV11-3|TRBJ2-7|12
CASSTGTYEQYF
>TRBV6-6|TRBJ2-7|16
CASSYARLATSYEQYF
>TRBV4-1|TRBJ2-7|19
CASSPRTDYSWREGYEQYF
>TRBV24-1|TRBJ2-3|15
CATSDPSSDTDTQYF
>TRBV20-1|TRBJ1-1|15
CSASATGQLVTEAFF
>TRBV11-1|TRBJ2-1|14
CASRTGLASNEQFF
>TRBV5-1|TRBJ2-3|13
CASSLEGSDTQYF
>TRBV20-1|TRBJ2-5|14
CSASGGGYQETQYF
>TRBV7-9|TRBJ2-1|14
CASSLTSGSYEQFF
>TRBV7-9|TRBJ2-1|16
CASSLELAYSYNEQFF
>TRBV29-1|TRBJ2-3|15
CSVEERGGLTDTQYF
>TRBV7-2|TRBJ2-7|15
CASSWVGGSQDEQYF
>TRBV5-8|TRBJ2-7|16
CASGKTGGQTTYEQYF
>TRBV24-1|TRBJ2-7|17
CATSDWYPWQGYYEQYF
>TRBV7-2|TRBJ1-2|12
CASSSTYYGYTF
>TRBV6-6|TRBJ2-1|12
CASSYRQDEQFF
>TRBV27|TRBJ1-1|14
CASSSPGQGTEAFF
>TRBV18|TRBJ2-1|14
CASSPRDRVNEQFF
>TRBV19|TRBJ2-7|15
CASAHGTGSSYEQYF